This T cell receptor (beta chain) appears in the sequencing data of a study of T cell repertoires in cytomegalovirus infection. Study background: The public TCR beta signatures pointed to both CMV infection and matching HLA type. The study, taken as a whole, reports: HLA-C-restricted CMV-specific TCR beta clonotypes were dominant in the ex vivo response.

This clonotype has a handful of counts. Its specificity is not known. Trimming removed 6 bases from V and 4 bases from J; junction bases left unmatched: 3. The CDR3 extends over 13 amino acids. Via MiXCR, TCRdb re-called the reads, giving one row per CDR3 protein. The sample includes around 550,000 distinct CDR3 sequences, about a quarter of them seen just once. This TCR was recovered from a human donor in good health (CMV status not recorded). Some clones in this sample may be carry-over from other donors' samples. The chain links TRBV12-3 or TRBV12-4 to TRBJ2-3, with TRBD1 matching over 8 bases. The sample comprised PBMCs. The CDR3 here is CASRGQGADTQYF. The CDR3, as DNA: TGTGCCAGCAGAGGACAGGGCGCAGATACGCAGTATTTT.